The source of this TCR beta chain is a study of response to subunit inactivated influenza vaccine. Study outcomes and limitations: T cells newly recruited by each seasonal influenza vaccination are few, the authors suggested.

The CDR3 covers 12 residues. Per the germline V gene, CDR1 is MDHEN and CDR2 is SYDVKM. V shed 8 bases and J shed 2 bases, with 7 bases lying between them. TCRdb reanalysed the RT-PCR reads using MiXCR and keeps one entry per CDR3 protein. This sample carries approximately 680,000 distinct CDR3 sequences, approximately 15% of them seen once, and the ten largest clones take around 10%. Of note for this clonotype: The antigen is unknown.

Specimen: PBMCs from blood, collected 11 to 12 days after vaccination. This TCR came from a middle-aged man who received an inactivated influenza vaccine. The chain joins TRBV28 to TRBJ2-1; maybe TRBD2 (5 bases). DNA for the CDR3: TGTGCCAGCGCCGGGGCCTACAATGAGCAGTTCTTC. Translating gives CASAGAYNEQFF. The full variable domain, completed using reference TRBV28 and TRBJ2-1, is DVKVTQSSRYLVKRTGEKVFLECVQDMDHENMFWYRQDPGLGLRLIYFSYDVKMKEKGDIPEGYSVSREKKERFSLILESASTNQTSMYLCASAGAYNEQFFGPGTRLTVL.